These 12 T cell receptor beta chains were sequenced from one sample in a study of T cell responses to AZD1222 COVID-19 vaccine. Sequenced by immunoSEQ multiplex PCR; TCRdb stores in-frame clones only, minus some. The repertoire consists of 43,000 or so clones, with 90% occurring once and the leading ten covering approximately 40%. The starting material was peripheral blood, obtained 28 days after the second AZD1222 dose. These receptors were collected from an adult who received the AZD1222 COVID-19 vaccine.

The chain uses TRBV7-9 and TRBJ1-1, with no clear D. In germline, CDR1 is SEHNR, CDR2 FQNEAQ (reference sequence). The CDR3 is made up of 14 amino acids. Trimming cost V 2 bases and J 1 base, with 8 bases left between them. The CDR3 loop is CASSLRTQNTEAFF. In DNA form, the CDR3 reads TGTGCCAGCAGCTTACGCACCCAGAACACTGAAGCTTTCTTT.

The genes are TRBV19 and TRBJ1-5, with a tentative D call TRBD1 (5 bases). The CDR3 is made up of 14 amino acids. The germline CDR1 and CDR2 sequences are LNHDA and SQIVND (reference sequence). V lost 3 bases and J 7 bases, leaving 13 bases between the germline ends. The CDR3 region has the DNA TGTGCCAGTAGTATTCAGGGTAGGAACCAGCCCCAGCATTTT. This translates into CASSIQGRNQPQHF.

The CDR3 DNA reads TGTGCCATCTTGGGCTTATACGAGCAGTACTTC. This translates into CAILGLYEQYF. The chain joins TRBV10-3 to TRBJ2-7, with no clear D. CDR3 length: 11 amino acids. The V end was cut by 8 bases, the J end by 4 bases, with 9 bases between. Looked up from germline, CDR1 is ENHRY and CDR2 is SYGVKD.

This chain connects TRBV19 to TRBJ2-6; 9 nucleotides align to TRBD1. V gave up 1 base and J gave up 2 bases; unmatched junction bases: 0. The CDR3 spans 16 residues. Germline V lookup: CDR1 LNHDA, CDR2 SQIVND (reference sequence). This CDR3 is CASSIGQGAGANVLTF. In nucleotides, the CDR3 is TGTGCCAGTAGTATAGGACAGGGGGCTGGGGCCAACGTCCTGACTTTC.

J is TRBJ1-1 and V is TRBV6-5; D not resolved. Trimming stripped 8 bases from V and 1 base from J, with 17 bases between. Germline CDR1 reads MNHEY; CDR2 reads SVGAGI. This CDR3 has 15 residues. CDR3 sequence reads: CASVPSGGWNTEAFF. The CDR3, as DNA: TGTGCCAGCGTCCCTTCGGGAGGTTGGAACACTGAAGCTTTCTTT.

V is TRBV2 and J is TRBJ2-3; D gene unclear. CDR1 and CDR2 (germline): SNHLY, FYNNEI. The CDR3 runs to 12 residues. Trimming removed 6 bases from V and 2 bases from J, with 6 bases in between. The CDR3 is CASSGDTDTQYF. The CDR3 DNA follows: TGTGCCAGCAGCGGAGACACAGATACGCAGTATTTT. Filled out from reference TRBV2 and TRBJ2-3, the complete variable domain reads EPEVTQTPSHQVTQMGQEVILRCVPISNHLYFYWYRQILGQKVEFLVSFYNNEISEKSEIFDDQFSVERPDGSNFTLKIRSTKLEDSAMYFCASSGDTDTQYFGPGTRLTVL.

The rearrangement joins TRBV12-3 or TRBV12-4 to TRBJ1-2, with TRBD1 matching 9 bases. This CDR3 comprises 13 residues. V gave up 3 bases and J gave up 7 bases; unmatched junction bases: 3. DNA for the CDR3: TGTGCCAGCAGTTTTGGGACAGGGAGTGGCTACACCTTC. It translates to CASSFGTGSGYTF.

The chain combines TRBV5-6 with TRBJ2-5; D possibly matches TRBD1 or TRBD2 (6 bases each). CDR3 size: 15 residues. The germline gives CDR1 SGHDT, CDR2 YYEEEE. Trimming cost V 0 bases and J 0 bases, with 9 bases left between them. CDR3 amino acids: CASSLVGGYQETQYF. CDR3 DNA: TGTGCCAGCAGCTTGGTAGGGGGGTACCAAGAGACCCAGTACTTC. The variable domain in full, completed from reference TRBV5-6 and TRBJ2-5, reads DAGVTQSPTHLIKTRGQQVTLRCSPKSGHDTVSWYQQALGQGPQFIFQYYEEEERQRGNFPDRFSGHQFPNYSSELNVNALLLGDSALYLCASSLVGGYQETQYFGPGTRLLVL.

This sequence joins TRBV5-1 and TRBJ2-7, with 9 bases that match TRBD1. The CDR3 sequence is 15 residues long. The V and J ends lost 0 bases and 5 bases, in that order; junction bases with no gene match: 6. Germline V lookup: CDR1 SGHRS, CDR2 YFSETQ. The CDR3 reads CASSLDGTGYDEQYF. The CDR3, as DNA: TGCGCCAGCAGCTTGGATGGGACAGGGTACGACGAGCAGTACTTC.

J is TRBJ2-3 and V is TRBV29-1, with 8 bases lining up with TRBD2. Trimming cost V 1 base and J 5 bases; bases outside gene matches: 11. The CDR3 is 16 amino acids. Germline assignment: CDR1 SQVTM and CDR2 ANQGSEA. Written as DNA, the CDR3 is TGCAGCGTTGAAGGGGGTTTAGCGGGGCGGAGAGATACGCAGTATTTT. Translated: CSVEGGLAGRRDTQYF.

This chain connects TRBV7-9 to TRBJ2-1; possibly TRBD1 for D (6 bases). V was cut by 0 bases and J by 4 bases, with 7 bases left in between. CDR1 SEHNR and CDR2 FQNEAQ come from the germline V gene (reference sequence). The CDR3 runs 14 residues. CDR3 nucleotide sequence: TGTGCCAGCAGCTTAGCCGGGACATACAATGAGCAGTTCTTC. This sequence encodes CASSLAGTYNEQFF.

The chain is built from TRBV5-1 and TRBJ1-5; D possibly corresponds to TRBD1 (5 bases). The V and J ends lost 4 bases and 6 bases respectively, with 17 bases between them. Germline V lookup: CDR1 SGHRS, CDR2 YFSETQ. The CDR3 spans 15 residues. The CDR3 protein is CASSPTGERVQPQHF. CDR3 sequence (DNA): TGCGCCAGCAGCCCGACGGGGGAGCGCGTTCAGCCCCAGCATTTT.